This entry concerns a single TCR beta chain. Its antigen remains unknown. After expansion with viral peptide pools in the ViraFEST assay, antigen-specific CD4+ T cells were sequenced. Isolating CD4+ T cells followed more than eight days of culture. Subjects were given two BNT162b2 or mRNA-1273 vaccine doses. Culturing of 2 million to 2.5 million PBMC per well took place with about 9.4 IU/ml IL-2 and 9 to 10 ug/ml peptides. Half the medium was replaced with IL-2 medium on days 3 and 7. This specimen comes from a study of vaccination effects on CD4 cells after COVID-19. This table comes from immunoSEQ multiplex PCR, and its TCRdb copy is limited to in-frame clones, with some not included. Of 75,000 to 100,000 clones listed, around four fifths are singletons. The V end was cut by 8 bases, the J end by 0 bases, with 11 bases between. Per the germline V gene, CDR1 is SNHLY and CDR2 is FYNNEI. The CDR3 covers 15 residues.

The study, taken as a whole, reports: Small numbers of convalescent patients limited the study. It also lacked early post-infection timepoints. Late in the post-vaccination period, infection-induced and vaccine-induced clones underwent marked clonal contraction.

The source was CD4+ T cells from PBMCs cultured with HCoV-OC43 spike peptides, collected after COVID-19 vaccination. Subset defined: HCoV-OC43 spike overlapping peptide pool stimulation. The receptor's source is a human donor who received a COVID-19 vaccine. This chain links TRBV2 with TRBJ1-6; D may be TRBD1 (5 bases). The CDR3 nucleotides read TGTGCCAGCCGGAGGGACGGCTCCTATAATTCACCCCTCCACTTT. Its protein product is CASRRDGSYNSPLHF. The variable domain in full, with the rest retrieved from reference TRBV2 and TRBJ1-6, is EPEVTQTPSHQVTQMGQEVILRCVPISNHLYFYWYRQILGQKVEFLVSFYNNEISEKSEIFDDQFSVERPDGSNFTLKIRSTKLEDSAMYFCASRRDGSYNSPLHFGNGTRLTVT.